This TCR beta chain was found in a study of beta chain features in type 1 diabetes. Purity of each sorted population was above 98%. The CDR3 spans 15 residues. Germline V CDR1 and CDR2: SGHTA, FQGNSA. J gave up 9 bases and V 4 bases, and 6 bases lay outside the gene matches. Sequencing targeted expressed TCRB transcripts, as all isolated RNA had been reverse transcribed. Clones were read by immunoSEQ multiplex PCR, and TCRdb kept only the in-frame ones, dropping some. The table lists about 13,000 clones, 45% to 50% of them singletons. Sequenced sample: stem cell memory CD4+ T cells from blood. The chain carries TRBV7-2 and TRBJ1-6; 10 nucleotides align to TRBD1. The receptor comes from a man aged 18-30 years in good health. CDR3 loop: CASSSRQGAVSPLHF. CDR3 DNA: TGTGCCAGCAGCTCCCGACAGGGGGCGGTTTCACCCCTCCACTTT.